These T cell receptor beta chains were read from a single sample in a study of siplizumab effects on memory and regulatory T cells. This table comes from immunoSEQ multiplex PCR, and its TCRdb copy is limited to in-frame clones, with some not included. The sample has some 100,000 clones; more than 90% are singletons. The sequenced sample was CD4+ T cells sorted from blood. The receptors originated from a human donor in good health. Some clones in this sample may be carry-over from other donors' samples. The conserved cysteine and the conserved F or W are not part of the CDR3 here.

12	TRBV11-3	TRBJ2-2	ASSLGQGTGELF
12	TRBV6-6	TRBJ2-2	ASIRNPHSGELF
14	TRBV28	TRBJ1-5	ASSIRTGTDNQPQH
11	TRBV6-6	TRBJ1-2	ASSTGPGYGYT
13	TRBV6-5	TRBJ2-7	ASSRGDYYSYEQY
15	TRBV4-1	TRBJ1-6	ASSQDGGGFGNSPLH
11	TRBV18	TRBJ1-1	ASSPQGAFDAF
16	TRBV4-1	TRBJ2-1	ASSRGTTGEVSYNEQF
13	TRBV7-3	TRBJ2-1	ASSEGQSSYNEQF
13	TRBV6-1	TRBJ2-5	ASRARDSRQETQY
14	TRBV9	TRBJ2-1	ASSSRLKSSYNEQF
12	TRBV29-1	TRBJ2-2	SVRLAGGPGELF
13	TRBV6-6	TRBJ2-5	ASRTTGGLRETQY
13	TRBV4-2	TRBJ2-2	ASSQERGITGELF
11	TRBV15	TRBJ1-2	ATSSGNSDGYT
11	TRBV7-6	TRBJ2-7	ASSKGLPYEQY
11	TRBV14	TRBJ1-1	ASSQDLIGEAF
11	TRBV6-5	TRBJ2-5	ASSQREMETQY
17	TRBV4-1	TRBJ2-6	ASSHATGQGNSGANVLT
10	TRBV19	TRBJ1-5	ATQSTGQPQH
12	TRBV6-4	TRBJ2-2	ASSRLFGVGELF
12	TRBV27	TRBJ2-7	ASSLPYASSEQY
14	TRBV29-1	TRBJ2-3	SVEDEMGEESYTQY
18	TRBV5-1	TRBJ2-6	ASSLPTGLEDGSGANVLT
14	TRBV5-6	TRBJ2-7	ASSWAGLAGTYEQY
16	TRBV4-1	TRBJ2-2	ASSQEPRTSGGTGELF
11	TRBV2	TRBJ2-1	ASMQWTSGEQF
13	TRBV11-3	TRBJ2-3	ASSLFAGDGDTQY
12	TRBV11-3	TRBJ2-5	ASSSGGEGETQY
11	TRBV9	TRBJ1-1	ASSVMGGTEAF
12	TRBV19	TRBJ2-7	ASSMGLKAPKQY
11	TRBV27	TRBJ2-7	ASSPSGVYEQY
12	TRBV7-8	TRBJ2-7	ASSKRDGPYEQY
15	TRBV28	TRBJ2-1	ASSLFGGSSSYNEQF
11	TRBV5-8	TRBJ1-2	ASSLAGVDGYT
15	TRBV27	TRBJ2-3	ASSSPSSGSYTDTQY
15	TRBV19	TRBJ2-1	ASSSDRLAGGRNEQF
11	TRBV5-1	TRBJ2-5	ASDTGGGETQY
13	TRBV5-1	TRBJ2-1	ASSLSTGLTYEQF
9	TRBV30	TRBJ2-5	AWGEGETQY
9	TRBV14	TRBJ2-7	ASSQVNWQY
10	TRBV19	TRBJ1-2	ASRLSNTPFS
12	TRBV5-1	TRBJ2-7	ASSQTSGQYEQY
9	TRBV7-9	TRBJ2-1	ASTFGQGLF
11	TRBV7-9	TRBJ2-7	ASSLMASTEQY
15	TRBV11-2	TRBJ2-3	ASSHGDWVAVTDTQY
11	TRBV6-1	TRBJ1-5	ASSDFHPQPQH
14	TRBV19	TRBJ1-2	ASSPGQYRGDYGYT
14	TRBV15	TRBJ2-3	ATSRVRTGGEDTQY
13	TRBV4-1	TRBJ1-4	ASSQGRGTNEKLF
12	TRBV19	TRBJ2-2	ASSILADTGELF
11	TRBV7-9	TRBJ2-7	ASSLGAVYEQY
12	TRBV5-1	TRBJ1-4	ASSLAGEGEKLF
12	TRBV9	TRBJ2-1	ASDTSGSYNEQF
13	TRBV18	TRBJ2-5	ASSPEAGGVETQY
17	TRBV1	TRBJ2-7	TSSHTHRFLLAGFYEQY
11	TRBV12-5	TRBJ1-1	ASAQGLNTEAF